The text below deals with one T cell receptor beta chain. Its cognate antigen is unknown. This sample was included in a study of cytomegalovirus exposure and HLA in healthy donors. Across the whole study: The study's early data release held some 85 million unique TCRs from HLA-typed donors. Study outcomes and limitations: Association of a missense DCLRE1C variant with TCR beta V- and J-gene trimming was reported in a later analysis. Accurate prediction of most subjects' HLA-A and HLA-B alleles from TCR beta sequences was reported.

Trimming took 4 bases from V and 8 from J; bases not matched to a gene: 10. This CDR3 comprises 15 residues. From germline, CDR1 is SGHNT and CDR2 YYREEE (reference sequence). Both 60 Vbeta primers and 13 Jbeta primers went into the PCR. Produced via immunoSEQ multiplex PCR; TCRdb's table is partial and in-frame only. Of some 160,000 clones in the sample, approximately 82% are singletons; the top ten hold 5% to 7%. Sequencing was done on a sample of PBMCs. This clonotype was sampled from a man over 45 in good health and CMV-seropositive. The chain carries TRBV5-4 and TRBJ1-2; 11 bases map to TRBD1. The CDR3 reads CASSLLGQGAEGYTF. The CDR3 DNA follows: TGTGCCAGCAGCCTTCTAGGACAGGGGGCTGAAGGCTACACCTTC.